A single sample is the source of the 30 T cell receptor beta chains below, sequenced in a study of identical twins listed by TCRdb under 2016. Library method: 5' RACE. The sequencer listed for this sample is Illumina HiSeq 2000. TCRdb reprocessed the public reads (quality trimming at Q25 with fastp, clone calling with MiXCR) and kept in-frame beta chains. A single entry per CDR3 protein holds the most common genes and DNA from its merged rows. The sample table contains 200,000 to 250,000 distinct CDR3 sequences; only one count was recorded for 5.5% to 7% of them. Roughly 3.6% of the sample is held by the ten biggest clonotypes. These same data were also listed under a study on yellow fever vaccine responses in identical twins.

The sequencing sample was made of memory (CD45RO+) T cells sorted from blood. Interpreted using the paper, the cell subset or site label stands for: CD45RO+ enriched T cells. These receptors were obtained from a woman younger than 30 in good health.

This clonotype was detected ten times or more. V gene TRBV20-1 combines with J gene TRBJ2-3; TRBD1 aligns across 7 bases. J was trimmed by 2 bases and V by 6 bases; bases with no gene match: 5. The germline gives CDR1 DFQATT, CDR2 SNEGSKA (reference sequence). This CDR3 contains 13 residues. DNA for the CDR3: TGCAGTGCCCTTGGGACAGACACAGATACGCAGTATTTT. Encoded protein: CSALGTDTDTQYF.

The chain links TRBV7-3 to TRBJ2-2; a weak D match, TRBD1 (5 bases). Germline assignment: CDR1 SGHTA and CDR2 FQGTGA. This CDR3 region has 22 residues. Trimming shortened V by 1 base and J by 0 bases, and 27 bases separated the two germline ends. CDR3 sequence (DNA): TGTGCCAGCAGCTTAAAGGGGAAAATAGGAGCGTGGAACCTTACGAACACCGGGGAGCTGTTTTTT. Translated, it gives CASSLKGKIGAWNLTNTGELFF.

The sample holds a few counts of this clonotype. The V call is TRBV5-6, the J call TRBJ2-2; D call uncertain. Germline lookup yields CDR1 SGHDT and CDR2 YYEEEE. V gave up 1 base and J gave up 6 bases, with 13 bases separating them. The CDR3 is made up of 15 amino acids. CDR3 loop: CASSLYGPSPGELFF. CDR3 nucleotides: TGTGCCAGCAGCTTGTATGGGCCCAGTCCCGGGGAGCTGTTTTTT.

This clonotype was found a few times. This chain connects TRBV12-3 or TRBV12-4 to TRBJ1-1; TRBD1 matches 9 bases. The CDR3 totals 14 residues. V was clipped by 7 bases and J by 5 bases; unmatched bases: 8. The CDR3 protein is CASNKGQGKTEAFF. As DNA, the CDR3 is TGTGCCAGCAATAAGGGACAGGGAAAAACTGAAGCTTTCTTT.

The chain is built from TRBV19 and TRBJ2-4, with 9 bases fitting TRBD2. The V and J ends lost 1 base and 6 bases, in that order; junction bases with no gene match: 10. Germline CDR1 LNHDA, CDR2 SQIVND (reference sequence). The CDR3 covers 17 residues. This chain's CDR3 is CASSIVPPSGGLNIQYF. CDR3 nucleotide sequence: TGTGCCAGTAGTATAGTCCCGCCGAGCGGGGGGTTAAACATTCAGTACTTC.

In this sample, this clonotype turned up a few times. The genes are TRBV9 and TRBJ1-2; D is possibly TRBD1 (5 bases). This CDR3 has 13 residues. Trimming removed 4 bases at V and 4 bases at J, with 11 bases between. The germline CDR1 and CDR2 sequences are SGDLS and YYNGEE. The CDR3 nucleotides are TGTGCCAGCAGCCCGACAGAGGCCTATGGCTACACCTTC. Translated: CASSPTEAYGYTF.

The chain carries TRBV28 and TRBJ2-1, with 8 bases aligning to TRBD2. Germline values: CDR1 MDHEN, CDR2 SYDVKM. V lost 3 bases, J lost 2 bases, and 15 bases stayed unmatched. The CDR3 length is 19 residues. The CDR3 DNA follows: TGTGCCAGCAGTTTCCCCACCCCGTTTAGCGGGAACACCTACAATGAGCAGTTCTTC. It translates to CASSFPTPFSGNTYNEQFF.

This clonotype was seen repeatedly, ten times or more. The chain recombines TRBV12-3 or TRBV12-4 with TRBJ2-5; 7 bases map to TRBD1. The CDR3 covers 13 residues. With 7 bases clipped from V and 7 bases from J, the junction kept 9 bases outside the gene matches. CDR3 protein: CASIQDWDRTQYF. The CDR3 bases are TGTGCCAGCATCCAGGACTGGGACAGGACCCAGTACTTC.

This clonotype occurred a few times. The chain has TRBV4-2 and TRBJ2-3; D may be TRBD1 or TRBD2 (5 bases each). CDR3 length: 15 residues. Per the germline V gene, CDR1 is LGHNA and CDR2 is YNFKEQ. V shed 2 bases and J shed 1 base, with 10 bases lying between them. This CDR3 reads CASSQTLGGTDTQYF. The CDR3 bases are TGTGCCAGCAGCCAAACCCTGGGGGGCACAGATACGCAGTATTTT.

In its sample, this clonotype was seen a few times. The chain is built from TRBV20-1 and TRBJ1-1, with TRBD1 matching 7 bases. CDR1 and CDR2 from the germline V gene are DFQATT and SNEGSKA (reference sequence). J lost 1 base, V lost 1 base, and 3 bases had no gene match. The CDR3 runs 14 residues. The DNA of the CDR3 is TGCAGTGCTAGAGTGGACAGGTGGAACACTGAAGCTTTCTTT. The encoded protein is CSARVDRWNTEAFF.

The sample holds many counts of this clonotype. This chain's CDR3 is CASSLGVWASSYNEQFF. CDR3 bases: TGTGCCAGCAGCTTAGGGGTTTGGGCGTCCTCCTACAATGAGCAGTTCTTC. This chain uses TRBV7-9 with TRBJ2-1; unclear D gene. Looked up from germline, CDR1 is SEHNR and CDR2 is FQNEAQ (reference sequence). The CDR3 has 17 amino acids. Trimming cost V 1 base and J 0 bases, with 13 bases left between them.

The rearrangement uses TRBV29-1 and TRBJ2-7; D unclear. With 4 bases removed from V and 4 bases from J, the gap between germline ends came to 14 bases. Germline V gene data show CDR1 as SQVTM and CDR2 as ANQGSEA. CDR3 length: 13 residues. The CDR3 coding sequence is TGCAGCGTTGGGATGACATATGGGTACGAGCAGTACTTC. Protein: CSVGMTYGYEQYF.

About this clonotype itself: This may be a read error: a much more frequent sequence differs by one nucleotide. The chain has TRBV12-3 or TRBV12-4 and TRBJ1-1; TRBD1 is a possible D gene (5 bases). The length of the CDR3 is 15 residues. V lost 0 bases and J 0 bases, leaving 8 bases between the germline ends. The CDR3, as DNA: TGTGCCAGCAGTTTAGCGCAAGGGGTGAACACTGAAGCTTTCTTT. As protein: CASSLAQGVNTEAFF.

In its sample, this clonotype was seen many times. The V and J genes are TRBV7-9 and TRBJ2-5; the D gene could be TRBD1 or TRBD2 (5 bases each). V was cut by 3 bases and J by 2 bases, with 13 bases left in between. Germline CDR1 SEHNR, CDR2 FQNEAQ (reference sequence). This CDR3 region has 15 residues. CDR3 residues: CASSFGGFGQETQYF. CDR3 sequence (DNA): TGTGCCAGCAGCTTTGGGGGTTTTGGGCAAGAGACCCAGTACTTC.

This clonotype has just a few counts. The rearrangement uses TRBV27 and TRBJ1-1; 10 nucleotides line up with TRBD1. Germline CDR1 and CDR2: MNHEY and SMNVEV (reference sequence). The CDR3 is 11 residues long. After removal of 3 bases from V and 12 bases from J, the junction contained 1 base not matched to a gene. The CDR3 here is CASSLGQGTFF. CDR3 coding DNA: TGTGCCAGCAGTTTGGGACAGGGGACTTTCTTT.

This chain links TRBV5-1 with TRBJ2-1; 11 positions agree with TRBD2. This CDR3 has 21 residues. V lost 0 bases, J lost 0 bases, and 14 bases stayed unmatched. Germline V lookup: CDR1 SGHRS, CDR2 YFSETQ. CDR3 coding DNA: TGCGCCAGCAGCTTGGAAGGCCCTACTAGCGGGAGATCGACCTCCTACAATGAGCAGTTCTTC. Its protein is CASSLEGPTSGRSTSYNEQFF.

This clonotype was counted at least ten times. The chain combines TRBV7-4 with TRBJ1-5; TRBD1 is a possible D gene (5 bases). Germline CDR1 reads SGHVT; CDR2 reads SQSDAQ. This CDR3 comprises 16 residues. V lost 3 bases and J lost 0, with 12 bases in between. Here the CDR3 reads CASSLSQGCSNQPQHF. The CDR3 DNA sequence: TGTGCCAGCAGCTTGAGTCAGGGATGTAGCAATCAGCCCCAGCATTTT.

This clonotype occurred many times. The chain couples TRBV15 to TRBJ2-7; D call uncertain. CDR3 length: 12 residues. V lost 5 bases to trimming and J lost 3 bases, with 8 bases between them. Germline V CDR1 and CDR2: LNHNV, YYDKDF (reference sequence). CDR3 DNA: TGTGCCACCAGCCGAAGAGGCTACGAGCAGTACTTC. Translating gives CATSRRGYEQYF.

The chain joins TRBV29-1 to TRBJ1-1, with 7 bases lining up with TRBD1. The CDR3 is made up of 15 amino acids. J gave up 3 bases and V 6 bases, and 13 bases lay outside the gene matches. The germline V gene has CDR1 SQVTM and CDR2 ANQGSEA. CDR3 in DNA: TGCAGCGTGAAGGGACAGCCATTCGGGCACACTGAAGCTTTCTTT. Translated: CSVKGQPFGHTEAFF.

This clonotype was counted only a few times. The chain links TRBV9 to TRBJ2-2, with 9 bases matching TRBD1. Germline V CDR1 and CDR2: SGDLS, YYNGEE. Losses at the gene ends were 1 base for V and 6 bases for J; bases not matched to a gene: 4. This CDR3 is 15 amino acids long. CDR3 sequence: CASSVQGQGSGELFF. CDR3 coding DNA: TGTGCCAGCAGCGTACAGGGACAGGGCTCCGGGGAGCTGTTTTTT.

This clonotype was counted only a few times. The chain recombines TRBV5-6 with TRBJ2-7, with 13 bases matching TRBD2. Germline-derived CDR1 and CDR2 are SGHDT and YYEEEE. Trimming removed 1 base from V and 4 bases from J; junction bases left unmatched: 11. CDR3 size: 18 residues. In nucleotides, the CDR3 is TGTGCCAGCAGCTTGCAGGGGACTAGCGGGGCCAAGCAATACGAGCAGTACGTC. This gives the protein CASSLQGTSGAKQYEQYV.

The chain uses TRBV3-1 and TRBJ2-7, with D hard to call. Trimming pared 3 bases from V and 4 bases from J, leaving 7 bases between. Germline V gene sequence: CDR1 LGHDT, CDR2 YNNKEL (reference sequence). The CDR3 covers 12 residues. CDR3 amino acids: CASSQTRYEQYF. CDR3 in DNA: TGTGCCAGCAGCCAGACGAGATACGAGCAGTACTTC.

The chain is built from TRBV9 and TRBJ2-2; D may match TRBD1 or TRBD2 (7 bases each). Trimming stripped 4 bases from V and 1 base from J, with 14 bases between. Per germline, CDR1 SGDLS and CDR2 YYNGEE. This CDR3 is built from 16 residues. The CDR3 sequence is CASSTRGDRNTGELFF. The CDR3 DNA reads as TGTGCCAGCAGCACCCGGGGGGACAGGAACACCGGGGAGCTGTTTTTT.

The J gene is TRBJ2-7, the V gene TRBV3-1; no clear D. Germline V lookup: CDR1 LGHDT, CDR2 YNNKEL (reference sequence). V was clipped by 3 bases and J by 7 bases, with 10 bases between them. The CDR3 contains 12 residues. The CDR3 is CASSHASLEQYF. The CDR3 nucleotides are TGTGCCAGCAGCCACGCAAGCTTGGAGCAGTACTTC.

The chain recombines TRBV20-1 with TRBJ1-1; the D gene is possibly TRBD1 (5 bases). The CDR3 spans 14 residues. Germline V gene lookup returns CDR1 DFQATT and CDR2 SNEGSKA (reference sequence). V was cut by 6 bases and J by 0 bases, with 14 bases left in between. The CDR3 protein is CSATLGVLNTEAFF. DNA of the CDR3: TGCAGTGCCACGCTAGGGGTTCTGAACACTGAAGCTTTCTTT.

Notes on this clonotype: At one of its ends the junction is not consistent with the germline gene, which may arise from a read error. The chain employs TRBV2 and TRBJ1-4, with D uncertain. The CDR3 spans 18 residues. Germline loops: CDR1 SNHLY, CDR2 FYNNEI. CDR3 DNA: TGTACCAGCTGTTTAGCGTCGGCGGGTTGGGCAACTAATGAAAAACTGTTTTTT. Translation: CTSCLASAGWATNEKLFF.

The chain has TRBV6-4 and TRBJ1-2, with D perhaps TRBD1 (5 bases). Between the trimmed V and J ends, which lost 6 bases and 2 bases, there was a span of 13 bases. The CDR3 has 14 amino acids. Germline lookup yields CDR1 MRHNA and CDR2 SNTAGT. The chain's CDR3 is CASSEGRENYGYTF. In DNA, the CDR3 is TGTGCCAGCAGCGAGGGCAGGGAAAACTATGGCTACACCTTC.

The chain has TRBV25-1 and TRBJ2-7, with 9 positions matching TRBD2. V was pared by 10 bases and J by 5 bases, with 9 bases of the junction left unmatched. Germline V lookup: CDR1 MGHDK, CDR2 SYGVNS. This CDR3 comprises 13 residues. The CDR3 nucleotides are TGTGCCACCTGGGGGCGGGAGGGTGACGAGCAGTACTTC. It specifies CATWGREGDEQYF.

This clonotype was found a few times. This CDR3 reads CSERPQGGYNEQFF. The CDR3 DNA sequence: TGCAGTGAAAGACCCCAGGGCGGCTACAATGAGCAGTTCTTC. This rearrangement joins TRBV20-1 to TRBJ2-1; D possibly corresponds to TRBD1 (5 bases). CDR1 and CDR2 from the germline V gene are DFQATT and SNEGSKA (reference sequence). V dropped 7 bases and J dropped 3 bases, with 16 bases sitting between them. The CDR3 extends over 14 amino acids.

This chain joins TRBV9 and TRBJ2-6; no clear D gene. Germline CDR1 is SGDLS and CDR2 is YYNGEE. The CDR3 loop spans 15 amino acids. The ends were cut back, 8 bases at V and 2 bases at J, with 14 bases in the middle. The DNA for the CDR3 is TGTGCCAGTCTCCCTCTTGAGGCTGGGGCCAACGTCCTGACTTTC. Translated, it gives CASLPLEAGANVLTF.